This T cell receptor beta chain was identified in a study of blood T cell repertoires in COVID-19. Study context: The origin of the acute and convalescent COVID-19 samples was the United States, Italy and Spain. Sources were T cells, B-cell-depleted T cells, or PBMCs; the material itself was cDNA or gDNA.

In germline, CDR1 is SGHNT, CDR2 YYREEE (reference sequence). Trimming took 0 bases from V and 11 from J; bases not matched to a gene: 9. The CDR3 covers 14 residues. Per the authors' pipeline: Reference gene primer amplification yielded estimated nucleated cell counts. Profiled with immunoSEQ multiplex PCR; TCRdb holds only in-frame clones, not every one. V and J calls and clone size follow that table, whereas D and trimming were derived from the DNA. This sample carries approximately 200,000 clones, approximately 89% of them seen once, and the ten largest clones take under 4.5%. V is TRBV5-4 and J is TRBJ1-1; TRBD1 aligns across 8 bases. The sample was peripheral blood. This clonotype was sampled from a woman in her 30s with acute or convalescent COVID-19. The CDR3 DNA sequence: TGTGCCAGCAGCTTGGCAGGGGGCGCAATTGGCGCTTTCTTT. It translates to CASSLAGGAIGAFF.